This TCR beta chain stems from a study of blood T cells in healthy people across ages. Findings of the study overall: Measured against age, TCR beta diversity per million T cells decreased in a roughly linear manner.

At least 6 micrograms of total RNA were extracted per sample. As regards this clonotype: Its target is unknown.

Primed by a sample-barcoded 5' primer and a J-beta primer mix, a second PCR proceeded for about 7 to 11 cycles. Unique molecular identifiers of 12 random nucleotides labeled each cDNA. TCRdb re-called the 5' RACE reads with MiXCR, one entry per CDR3 protein. The table has some 880,000 distinct CDR3 sequences, under 40% seen once. CDR3 length: 16 residues. The junction had 5 bases not matched to a gene; V was cut back by 1 base and J by 0 bases. Germline loops: CDR1 DFQATT, CDR2 SNEGSKA (reference sequence). The sequence was obtained from a young man in good health. The sequencing sample was made of blood. This rearrangement joins TRBV20-1 to TRBJ2-2, with 7 bases fitting TRBD1. The CDR3 sequence: CSARARGTANTGELFF. In DNA form, the CDR3 reads TGCAGTGCTAGAGCTAGGGGGACAGCGAACACCGGGGAGCTGTTTTTT.